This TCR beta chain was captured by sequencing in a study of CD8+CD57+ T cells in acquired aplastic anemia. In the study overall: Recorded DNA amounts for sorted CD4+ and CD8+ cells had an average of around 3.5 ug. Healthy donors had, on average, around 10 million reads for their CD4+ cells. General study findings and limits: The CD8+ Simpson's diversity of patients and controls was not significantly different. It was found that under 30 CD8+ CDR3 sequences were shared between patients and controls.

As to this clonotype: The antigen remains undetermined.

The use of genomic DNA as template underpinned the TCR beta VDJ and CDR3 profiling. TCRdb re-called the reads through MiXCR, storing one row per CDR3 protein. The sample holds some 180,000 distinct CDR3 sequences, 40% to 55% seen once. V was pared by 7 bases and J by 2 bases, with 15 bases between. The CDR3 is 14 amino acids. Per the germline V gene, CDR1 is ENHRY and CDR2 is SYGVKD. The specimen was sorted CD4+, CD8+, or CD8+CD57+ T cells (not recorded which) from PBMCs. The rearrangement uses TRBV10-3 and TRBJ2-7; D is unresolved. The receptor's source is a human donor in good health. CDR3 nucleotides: TGTGCCATCACTGACGGAGCGAGCGCCTACGAGCAGTACTTC. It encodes CAITDGASAYEQYF.